Listed below are T cell receptor beta chains from one sample, sequenced in a study of T cell changes during pregnancy in multiple sclerosis. The repertoire was sequenced with immunoSEQ multiplex PCR; TCRdb's copy has only in-frame clones and lacks some. The profile shows under 120,000 clones, roughly 90% of them singletons. The material sequenced was peripheral blood, taken after pregnancy. The receptor set was obtained from a female donor with multiple sclerosis, enrolled in a pregnancy study. The CDR3 runs from the conserved cysteine through the conserved F or W. D genes are given only for firm matches. Clone size is stated in some rows and not others, as once, few, many or a class when expanded.

j_call d_call v_call clone_size cdr3_aa cdr3_nt
TRBJ1-1 TRBD1 TRBV2 once CASRAGWTGGTEAFF TGTGCCAGCAGAGCCGGGTGGACAGGGGGCACTGAAGCTTTCTTT
TRBJ1-5 . TRBV9 . CASSQGQLNQPQHF TGTGCCAGCAGTCAAGGACAGCTCAATCAGCCCCAGCATTTT
TRBJ2-7 . TRBV11-2 . CASSSPGLVGEQYF TGTGCCAGCAGCTCACCGGGACTCGTAGGGGAGCAGTACTTC
TRBJ2-5 TRBD2 TRBV7-9 . CASSLIFGRYQETQYF TGTGCCAGCAGCTTAATCTTCGGGAGGTACCAAGAGACCCAGTACTTC
TRBJ1-1 . TRBV7-9 . CASSLIGGGGGTEAFF TGTGCCAGCAGCTTAATCGGCGGCGGCGGCGGGACTGAAGCTTTCTTT
TRBJ2-1 TRBD1 TRBV4-1 . CASSLMLDRGRYNEQFF TGCGCCAGCAGCCTAATGCTAGACAGGGGAAGATACAATGAGCAGTTCTTC
TRBJ2-2 TRBD2 TRBV2 . CASRILAGNTGELFF TGTGCCAGCAGGATTCTAGCGGGGAACACCGGGGAGCTGTTTTTT
TRBJ2-6 TRBD1 TRBV2 . CASSDTGASGANVLTF TGTGCCAGCAGCGATACAGGGGCCTCTGGGGCCAACGTCCTGACTTTC
TRBJ2-7 . TRBV27 . CASSLARGPYEQYF TGTGCCAGCAGTTTAGCCAGGGGCCCTTACGAGCAGTACTTC
TRBJ2-2 TRBD1 TRBV7-6 . CASSSGTGGTGELFF TGTGCCAGCAGCTCCGGGACAGGGGGCACCGGGGAGCTGTTTTTT
TRBJ1-6 . TRBV19 once CASSGLQTNVDNSPLHF TGTGCCAGTAGCGGTTTGCAGACAAACGTCGATAATTCACCCCTCCACTTT
TRBJ2-7 TRBD2 TRBV6-5 . CASRGLAGIYEQYF TGTGCCAGCAGGGGACTAGCGGGGATCTACGAGCAGTACTTC
TRBJ1-5 . TRBV6-1 . CASSSGPVSQPQHF TGTGCCAGCAGCTCAGGTCCGGTCAGTCAGCCCCAGCATTTT
TRBJ1-1 . TRBV15 . CATSTPLLKRRGEWTEAFF TGTGCCACCAGCACCCCCCTCCTAAAGCGCAGGGGAGAATGGACTGAAGCTTTCTTT
TRBJ2-7 . TRBV27 . CASSLESPAALSYEQYF TGTGCCAGCAGTTTGGAGAGCCCGGCCGCATTGTCCTACGAGCAGTACTTC
TRBJ2-2 . TRBV27 . CASSLLGAVNTGELFF TGTGCCAGCAGTTTGCTGGGGGCGGTTAACACCGGGGAGCTGTTTTTT
TRBJ2-1 TRBD1 TRBV6-1 . CASSPGGRSFDEQFF TGTGCCAGCAGTCCAGGGGGACGAAGCTTCGATGAGCAGTTCTTC
TRBJ2-5 . TRBV6-5 . CASSYAVTETQYF TGTGCCAGCAGTTACGCGGTAACGGAGACCCAGTACTTC
TRBJ1-1 TRBD1 TRBV6-6 . CASSQQGAAEAFF TGTGCCAGCAGTCAACAGGGGGCGGCTGAAGCTTTCTTT
TRBJ1-2 . TRBV15 . CATSRGQVIYGYTF TGTGCCACCAGCAGAGGGCAGGTTATCTATGGCTACACCTTC
TRBJ2-5 TRBD2 TRBV7-9 . CASSLGLAEETQYF TGTGCCAGCAGCTTAGGTCTAGCGGAAGAGACCCAGTACTTC
TRBJ1-2 TRBD1 TRBV27 once CATTTQTGDFSGYTF TGTGCTACCACGACCCAGACAGGGGACTTTTCCGGCTACACCTTC
TRBJ1-4 . TRBV21-1 . CASSKRTQKEKLFF TGTGCCAGCAGCAAAAGGACACAAAAAGAAAAACTGTTTTTT
TRBJ1-1 TRBD1 TRBV5-5 . CASSPWDRGGTEAFF TGTGCCAGCAGCCCCTGGGACAGGGGGGGGACTGAAGCTTTCTTT
TRBJ2-5 . TRBV6-5 . CASSGGFGQETQYF TGTGCCAGCAGTGGGGGGTTCGGGCAAGAGACCCAGTACTTC
TRBJ1-1 . TRBV9 . CASSTRMGATEAFF TGTGCCAGCAGCACCCGAATGGGGGCCACTGAAGCTTTCTTT